Described below is a single T cell receptor (beta chain) sequence and its context. The data belong to a study of T cell repertoires in ileal Crohn's disease. After removal of 0 bases from V and 0 bases from J, the junction contained 2 bases not matched to a gene. Germline CDR1 SGHTS, CDR2 YDEGEE. This CDR3 is 16 amino acids long. TCRdb's copy holds only in-frame clones and misses some; the assay was immunoSEQ multiplex PCR. The repertoire holds 950 to 1,500 clones, about 82% seen once, with less than 15% in the top ten. As for time point: neoterminal ileum biopsy at postoperative endoscopy, about 6 months after surgery.

The source is an adult with Crohn's disease. The V and J genes are TRBV5-8 and TRBJ1-5; 8 bases agree with TRBD1. Sequenced input: ileal tissue. The CDR3 loop is CASSLVGTGSNQPQHF. The CDR3 bases are TGTGCCAGCAGCTTGGTTGGGACAGGTAGCAATCAGCCCCAGCATTTT.